This T cell receptor beta chain was documented in a study of blood T cell repertoires in COVID-19. The V and J ends lost 2 bases and 4 bases, in that order; junction bases with no gene match: 11. The CDR3 has 18 residues. Germline V gene lookup returns CDR1 MNHEY and CDR2 SVGEGT. Here immunoSEQ multiplex PCR was the method, and the copy in TCRdb shows in-frame clones only, minus some. The sample has roughly 50,000 clones; around 86% are singletons. The TCR comes from a woman of 80 years or more with COVID-19, enrolled during active disease. The V call is TRBV6-2 or TRBV6-3, the J call TRBJ2-3; 11 nucleotides align to TRBD2. The sample was peripheral blood. CDR3 bases: TGTGCCAGCAGTTACCTAGCGGGAGGAGGTAGGCTGGCAGATACGCAGTATTTT. It encodes CASSYLAGGGRLADTQYF.